These T cell receptor beta chains were read from a single sample in a study of early T cells in non-severe SARS-CoV-2 infection. TCRdb reanalysed the 5' RACE reads using MiXCR and keeps one entry per CDR3 protein. The table records just over 60,000 distinct CDR3 sequences, 8.5% to 9.5% of them present only once. The material sequenced was whole blood. The receptors stem from an adult who was a healthcare worker with PCR-confirmed SARS-CoV-2 infection or an uninfected control (not recorded which). The CDR3 runs from the conserved cysteine through the conserved F or W. Each record gives: clone size, J gene, V gene, D gene, CDR3 DNA, CDR3 protein. The D gene is left open where the match is weak. Clone size is given for some rows only: seen once, a few or many times, or a class if the clone is expanded.

clone size: -
J gene: TRBJ2-5
V gene: TRBV7-9
D gene: -
CDR3 DNA: TGTGCCAGCAGTTTGTTTCTTGGACAGCAAGAGACCCAGTACTTC
CDR3 protein: CASSLFLGQQETQYF

clone size: many
J gene: TRBJ2-3
V gene: TRBV12-5
D gene: TRBD2
CDR3 DNA: TGTGCTAGTGGGACTAGCGGGGGGGCACGCGATACGCAGTATTTT
CDR3 protein: CASGTSGGARDTQYF

clone size: few
J gene: TRBJ1-3
V gene: TRBV30
D gene: -
CDR3 DNA: TGTGCCTGGAGTGTCTCGGACAGCCGAGGAAACACCATATATTTT
CDR3 protein: CAWSVSDSRGNTIYF

clone size: many
J gene: TRBJ2-1
V gene: TRBV12-3/TRBV12-4
D gene: TRBD2
CDR3 DNA: TGTGCCAGCAGCTTGACTAGCGGGGGTCGCGGTGAGCAGTTCTTC
CDR3 protein: CASSLTSGGRGEQFF

clone size: -
J gene: TRBJ2-1
V gene: TRBV19
D gene: TRBD2
CDR3 DNA: TGTGCCAGTAGTATTGGTCTAGCGGGGGTAAACTCGCAGTTCTTC
CDR3 protein: CASSIGLAGVNSQFF

clone size: -
J gene: TRBJ1-5
V gene: TRBV25-1
D gene: -
CDR3 DNA: TGTGCCAGCAGTGAAGGGGGGCAGCGTCAGCCCCAGCATTTT
CDR3 protein: CASSEGGQRQPQHF

clone size: few
J gene: TRBJ1-1
V gene: TRBV7-8
D gene: -
CDR3 DNA: TGTGCCAGCAGCTTAGCGGGCGAGTTAGGGGCTTTCTTT
CDR3 protein: CASSLAGELGAFF

clone size: -
J gene: TRBJ1-4
V gene: TRBV5-1
D gene: -
CDR3 DNA: TGCGCCAGCAGCTCCACTGGTGAAAAACTGTTTTTT
CDR3 protein: CASSSTGEKLFF

clone size: -
J gene: TRBJ2-5
V gene: TRBV10-2
D gene: -
CDR3 DNA: TGCGCCAGCAGTGTGGAAGGGGGGGAGACCCAGTACTTC
CDR3 protein: CASSVEGGETQYF

clone size: once
J gene: TRBJ2-5
V gene: TRBV19
D gene: -
CDR3 DNA: TGTGCCAGTAGTCGCGACATAAACAGGGTCGGACAAGAGACCCAGTACTTC
CDR3 protein: CASSRDINRVGQETQYF

clone size: -
J gene: TRBJ2-3
V gene: TRBV5-1
D gene: -
CDR3 DNA: TGCGCCAGCAGCTTGGCGATCATCACAGATACGCAGTATTTT
CDR3 protein: CASSLAIITDTQYF

clone size: few
J gene: TRBJ2-2
V gene: TRBV6-2/TRBV6-3
D gene: -
CDR3 DNA: TGTGCCAGCATGGACCGGGGATTCTCCACCGGGGAGCTGTTTTTT
CDR3 protein: CASMDRGFSTGELFF

clone size: many
J gene: TRBJ1-1
V gene: TRBV7-9
D gene: -
CDR3 DNA: TGTGCCAGCAGCCTGATCGGGAACACTGAAGCTTTCTTT
CDR3 protein: CASSLIGNTEAFF

clone size: many
J gene: TRBJ1-2
V gene: TRBV6-6
D gene: -
CDR3 DNA: TGTGCCAGCAGTTACTCCCTAGGGAGGGAGGGCGCGTATGGCTACACCTTC
CDR3 protein: CASSYSLGREGAYGYTF

clone size: -
J gene: TRBJ2-4
V gene: TRBV29-1
D gene: TRBD2
CDR3 DNA: TGCAGCGTTGAAAAGGGGAGGGTGGCCAAAAACATTCAGTACTTC
CDR3 protein: CSVEKGRVAKNIQYF

clone size: many
J gene: TRBJ1-2
V gene: TRBV3-1
D gene: -
CDR3 DNA: TGTGCCAGCAGCCAGGGGGCCAACTATGGCTACACCTTC
CDR3 protein: CASSQGANYGYTF

clone size: many
J gene: TRBJ2-3
V gene: TRBV6-1
D gene: TRBD2
CDR3 DNA: TGTGCCAGCAGTGGCACAGTTGCTAGCGGGCCGAGCACAGATACGCAGTATTTT
CDR3 protein: CASSGTVASGPSTDTQYF

clone size: -
J gene: TRBJ1-2
V gene: TRBV20-1
D gene: -
CDR3 DNA: TGCAGTGCTAGAGAATATTATGGCTACACCTTC
CDR3 protein: CSAREYYGYTF

clone size: many
J gene: TRBJ1-5
V gene: TRBV19
D gene: -
CDR3 DNA: TGTGCCAGCAGAGGCCGGCACGGGAGCAATCAGCCCCAGCATTTT
CDR3 protein: CASRGRHGSNQPQHF

clone size: -
J gene: TRBJ2-4
V gene: TRBV20-1
D gene: -
CDR3 DNA: TGCAGTGCTAGAGTCGCCACGGTCCCAATCGGGGCCAAAAACATTCAGTACTTC
CDR3 protein: CSARVATVPIGAKNIQYF

clone size: -
J gene: TRBJ2-5
V gene: TRBV28
D gene: -
CDR3 DNA: TGTGCCAGCAGGAAGACGGTTCGCCAAGAGACCCAGTACTTC
CDR3 protein: CASRKTVRQETQYF

clone size: -
J gene: TRBJ2-2
V gene: TRBV7-8
D gene: TRBD1
CDR3 DNA: TGTGCCAGCAACAACGGGACAGTCAACACCGGGGAGCTGTTTTTT
CDR3 protein: CASNNGTVNTGELFF

clone size: few
J gene: TRBJ2-3
V gene: TRBV11-2
D gene: TRBD2
CDR3 DNA: TGTGCCAGCAGTTTAGGACTAGCGGGGGGGCCAGATACGCAGTATTTT
CDR3 protein: CASSLGLAGGPDTQYF

clone size: many
J gene: TRBJ2-2
V gene: TRBV11-2
D gene: TRBD1
CDR3 DNA: TGTGCCAGCAGCTTCAGGACAGGGGCCCCGAACACCGGGGAGCTGTTTTTT
CDR3 protein: CASSFRTGAPNTGELFF

clone size: -
J gene: TRBJ2-1
V gene: TRBV20-1
D gene: TRBD2
CDR3 DNA: TGCAGTGCTAGACTGGGACTAGCGGTCAATGAGCAGTTCTTC
CDR3 protein: CSARLGLAVNEQFF

clone size: -
J gene: TRBJ2-1
V gene: TRBV3-1
D gene: -
CDR3 DNA: TGTGCCAGCAGCCACTCCGCAAAGCAGTTCTTC
CDR3 protein: CASSHSAKQFF

clone size: -
J gene: TRBJ2-1
V gene: TRBV20-1
D gene: TRBD2
CDR3 DNA: TGCAGTGCCCCCCGTGGACTAGTCGCGACCAATGAGCAGTTCTTC
CDR3 protein: CSAPRGLVATNEQFF

clone size: many
J gene: TRBJ1-5
V gene: TRBV18
D gene: -
CDR3 DNA: TGTGCCAGCTCCCTTCCGAACCAGCCCCAGCATTTT
CDR3 protein: CASSLPNQPQHF

clone size: -
J gene: TRBJ1-6
V gene: TRBV27
D gene: -
CDR3 DNA: TGTGCCAGCAGGGGGCGGGGCAGGGGTTCACCCCTCCACTTT
CDR3 protein: CASRGRGRGSPLHF

clone size: -
J gene: TRBJ1-6
V gene: TRBV7-3
D gene: -
CDR3 DNA: TGTGCCAGCAGCTTAGGGGGCGCGTGGAATTCACCCCTCCACTTT
CDR3 protein: CASSLGGAWNSPLHF